This T cell receptor beta chain was retrieved from a study of T cells in Graves' hyperthyroidism and ophthalmopathy. Amplification targeted TCR beta CDR3 regions from RNA transcripts. TCR CDR3 underwent first-round RT-PCR with the HTBI primer set. MiXCR was run by TCRdb on the multiplex PCR reads, yielding one entry per CDR3 protein. The sample carries 300,000 to 400,000 distinct CDR3 sequences, around 14% recorded once. The length of the CDR3 is 13 residues. From germline, CDR1 is DFQATT and CDR2 SNEGSKA (reference sequence). The V segment lost 4 bases and the J segment 4 bases; nucleotides outside the gene matches: 4.

The TCR originated in a woman aged 60-70 years with Graves' hyperthyroidism. The chain combines TRBV20-1 with TRBJ1-5, with 7 bases matching TRBD1. The sequenced material came from blood. The CDR3 coding sequence is TGCAGTGCTAAGACAGGGAGGAATCAGCCCCAGCATTTT. The encoded protein is CSAKTGRNQPQHF.